Listed below are T cell receptor beta chains from one sample, sequenced in a study of control samples from healthy donors and cancer patients. Clones were sequenced by immunoSEQ multiplex PCR, and TCRdb holds only the in-frame ones, with some missing. The table has about 69,000 clones, roughly 86% seen once. Sequencing was carried out using PBMCs. Receptors originate from a man in his 60s with lung cancer. CDR3s include the opening cysteine and the closing phenylalanine or tryptophan. D genes are given only for firm matches. Rows give clone size only sometimes, using once, few, many, or a class for an expanded clone.

j_gene: TRBJ1-1
d_gene: -
v_gene: TRBV6-1
abundance: -
CDR3aa: CASSPVSLYTEAFF
CDR3nt: TGTGCCAGCAGTCCGGTCTCCCTATACACTGAAGCTTTCTTT

j_gene: TRBJ2-5
d_gene: TRBD2
v_gene: TRBV6-6
abundance: -
CDR3aa: CASSQDSGLAEQETQYF
CDR3nt: TGTGCCAGCAGTCAGGACTCGGGACTAGCGGAACAAGAGACCCAGTACTTC

j_gene: TRBJ1-1
d_gene: -
v_gene: TRBV7-3
abundance: -
CDR3aa: CASSSSRAGTEAFF
CDR3nt: TGTGCCAGCAGCTCGTCAAGGGCTGGGACTGAAGCTTTCTTT

j_gene: TRBJ1-1
d_gene: TRBD1
v_gene: TRBV30
abundance: -
CDR3aa: CAWSVLRDSEAFF
CDR3nt: TGTGCCTGGAGTGTATTAAGGGACAGTGAAGCTTTCTTT

j_gene: TRBJ2-6
d_gene: -
v_gene: TRBV30
abundance: few
CDR3aa: CASTDNSGANVLTF
CDR3nt: TGTGCCTCGACGGATAACTCTGGGGCCAACGTCCTGACTTTC

j_gene: TRBJ2-4
d_gene: -
v_gene: TRBV9
abundance: -
CDR3aa: CASSVGGGGPKNIQYF
CDR3nt: TGTGCCAGCAGCGTAGGAGGAGGGGGCCCCAAAAACATTCAGTACTTC

j_gene: TRBJ1-5
d_gene: TRBD1
v_gene: TRBV5-5
abundance: once
CDR3aa: CASSLGDRGRLQPQHF
CDR3nt: TGTGCCAGCAGCTTGGGAGACAGGGGGCGACTACAGCCCCAGCATTTT

j_gene: TRBJ2-5
d_gene: TRBD1
v_gene: TRBV29-1
abundance: -
CDR3aa: CSVSGGQGFQETQYF
CDR3nt: TGCAGCGTTTCAGGGGGACAGGGCTTCCAAGAGACCCAGTACTTC

j_gene: TRBJ1-5
d_gene: -
v_gene: TRBV6-1
abundance: -
CDR3aa: CASSEGFLNQPQHF
CDR3nt: TGTGCCAGCAGTGAAGGGTTTTTAAATCAGCCCCAGCATTTT

j_gene: TRBJ2-3
d_gene: -
v_gene: TRBV5-1
abundance: -
CDR3aa: CASSLSGSTDTQYF
CDR3nt: TGCGCCAGCAGCTTGTCTGGGAGTACAGATACGCAGTATTTT

j_gene: TRBJ2-2
d_gene: -
v_gene: TRBV5-1
abundance: -
CDR3aa: CASSLVSGYGTGELFF
CDR3nt: TGCGCCAGCAGCTTGGTATCGGGATACGGCACCGGGGAGCTGTTTTTT

j_gene: TRBJ2-3
d_gene: TRBD2
v_gene: TRBV30
abundance: -
CDR3aa: CAWSWRGRLEDTQYF
CDR3nt: TGTGCCTGGAGTTGGCGGGGGAGACTAGAAGATACGCAGTATTTT

j_gene: TRBJ2-5
d_gene: -
v_gene: TRBV24-1
abundance: -
CDR3aa: CATSDSGTALAAQYF
CDR3nt: TGTGCCACCAGTGATTCGGGGACAGCCCTAGCGGCCCAGTACTTC

j_gene: TRBJ2-1
d_gene: -
v_gene: TRBV10-3
abundance: -
CDR3aa: CAISESPAFYNEQFF
CDR3nt: TGTGCCATCAGTGAGTCTCCGGCTTTCTACAATGAGCAGTTCTTC

j_gene: TRBJ1-1
d_gene: TRBD1
v_gene: TRBV18
abundance: once
CDR3aa: CASSREQGATDTEAFF
CDR3nt: TGTGCCAGCTCACGGGAACAGGGGGCGACGGACACTGAAGCTTTCTTT

j_gene: TRBJ2-2
d_gene: -
v_gene: TRBV6-2/TRBV6-3
abundance: -
CDR3aa: CASSYDFRRMDSDTGELFF
CDR3nt: TGTGCCAGCAGTTACGACTTCCGGCGGATGGATTCTGACACCGGGGAGCTGTTTTTT

j_gene: TRBJ1-1
d_gene: -
v_gene: TRBV18
abundance: -
CDR3aa: CASSSGTDLGGTEAFF
CDR3nt: TGTGCCAGCTCATCCGGGACCGACCTGGGGGGCACTGAAGCTTTCTTT

j_gene: TRBJ1-4
d_gene: -
v_gene: TRBV5-1
abundance: -
CDR3aa: CASSFSRASNEKLFF
CDR3nt: TGCGCCAGCAGCTTCTCCAGGGCCTCCAATGAAAAACTGTTTTTT

j_gene: TRBJ2-3
d_gene: -
v_gene: TRBV24-1
abundance: -
CDR3aa: CATSDGVLLDTQYF
CDR3nt: TGTGCCACCAGTGACGGGGTCTTATTAGATACGCAGTATTTT

j_gene: TRBJ2-2
d_gene: -
v_gene: TRBV2
abundance: -
CDR3aa: CASGQGRGYTGELFF
CDR3nt: TGTGCCAGCGGTCAAGGCAGGGGATACACCGGGGAGCTGTTTTTT

j_gene: TRBJ1-1
d_gene: -
v_gene: TRBV5-8
abundance: -
CDR3aa: CASSLAGNSMNTEAFF
CDR3nt: TGTGCCAGCAGCTTGGCCGGTAATAGCATGAACACTGAAGCTTTCTTT

j_gene: TRBJ1-1
d_gene: -
v_gene: TRBV7-9
abundance: -
CDR3aa: CASSLLAGPATEAFF
CDR3nt: TGTGCCAGCAGCCTTTTGGCGGGGCCGGCCACTGAAGCTTTCTTT

j_gene: TRBJ2-1
d_gene: -
v_gene: TRBV3-1/TRBV3-2
abundance: once
CDR3aa: CASSLRGVNEQFF
CDR3nt: TGTGCCAGCAGCCTACGAGGGGTGAATGAGCAGTTCTTC

j_gene: TRBJ2-3
d_gene: TRBD1
v_gene: TRBV18
abundance: -
CDR3aa: CASSEGQVHTDTQYF
CDR3nt: TGTGCCAGCTCAGAAGGACAGGTGCACACAGATACGCAGTATTTT

j_gene: TRBJ2-3
d_gene: -
v_gene: TRBV7-9
abundance: -
CDR3aa: CASSPRTLSETQYF
CDR3nt: TGTGCCAGCAGCCCTCGGACTCTCAGCGAAACGCAGTATTTT

j_gene: TRBJ1-5
d_gene: -
v_gene: TRBV30
abundance: once
CDR3aa: CAWSGPGGSVRNQPQHF
CDR3nt: TGTGCCTGGAGTGGACCGGGGGGATCGGTCCGCAATCAGCCCCAGCATTTT

j_gene: TRBJ2-2
d_gene: -
v_gene: TRBV5-6
abundance: -
CDR3aa: CASSSLRQAPLNTGELFF
CDR3nt: TGTGCCAGCAGCTCTCTTCGACAGGCCCCCTTGAACACCGGGGAGCTGTTTTTT

j_gene: TRBJ2-5
d_gene: TRBD1
v_gene: TRBV30
abundance: -
CDR3aa: CAWSIGQGARETQYF
CDR3nt: TGTGCCTGGAGTATCGGACAGGGGGCTAGGGAGACCCAGTACTTC

j_gene: TRBJ1-5
d_gene: TRBD1
v_gene: TRBV6-5
abundance: -
CDR3aa: CASSQNRGSNQPQHF
CDR3nt: TGTGCCAGCAGCCAAAACAGGGGGAGCAATCAGCCCCAGCATTTT

j_gene: TRBJ2-2
d_gene: -
v_gene: TRBV18
abundance: -
CDR3aa: CASKEINTGELFF
CDR3nt: TGTGCCAGCAAAGAGATAAACACCGGGGAGCTGTTTTTT

j_gene: TRBJ1-2
d_gene: TRBD1
v_gene: TRBV27
abundance: -
CDR3aa: CASSLVLPGQGRYYGYTF
CDR3nt: TGTGCCAGCAGTTTAGTGTTACCGGGACAGGGACGGTACTATGGCTACACCTTC

j_gene: TRBJ1-1
d_gene: -
v_gene: TRBV5-4
abundance: once
CDR3aa: CASSLIGNTEAFF
CDR3nt: TGTGCCAGCAGCTTGATAGGGAACACTGAAGCTTTCTTT

j_gene: TRBJ1-2
d_gene: TRBD1
v_gene: TRBV9
abundance: -
CDR3aa: CASSGQGAGNYGYTF
CDR3nt: TGTGCCAGCAGCGGACAGGGGGCGGGTAACTATGGCTACACCTTC

j_gene: TRBJ1-4
d_gene: -
v_gene: TRBV2
abundance: -
CDR3aa: CASIGAAGEKLFF
CDR3nt: TGTGCCAGCATAGGAGCTGCGGGCGAAAAACTGTTTTTT

j_gene: TRBJ1-1
d_gene: -
v_gene: TRBV5-1
abundance: -
CDR3aa: CASSPRPLSDTEAFF
CDR3nt: TGCGCCAGCAGCCCTCGACCGCTGTCGGACACTGAAGCTTTCTTT

j_gene: TRBJ2-1
d_gene: TRBD1
v_gene: TRBV24-1
abundance: -
CDR3aa: CATSDRVRGQNEQFF
CDR3nt: TGTGCCACCAGTGATCGTGTCAGGGGGCAGAATGAGCAGTTCTTC

j_gene: TRBJ1-6
d_gene: -
v_gene: TRBV5-1
abundance: few
CDR3aa: CASRREVGLNSPLHF
CDR3nt: TGCGCCAGCAGACGAGAGGTCGGGTTGAATTCACCCCTCCACTTT

j_gene: TRBJ1-1
d_gene: -
v_gene: TRBV5-1
abundance: -
CDR3aa: CASSRTASEAFF
CDR3nt: TGCGCCAGCAGCCGTACAGCTTCTGAAGCTTTCTTT

j_gene: TRBJ1-1
d_gene: TRBD1
v_gene: TRBV6-5
abundance: -
CDR3aa: CASRQGQRKAEAFF
CDR3nt: TGTGCCAGCAGACAGGGACAGCGAAAGGCTGAAGCTTTCTTT

j_gene: TRBJ1-2
d_gene: -
v_gene: TRBV13
abundance: -
CDR3aa: CASSLGESSGYTF
CDR3nt: TGTGCCAGCAGCCTGGGAGAGTCTTCTGGCTACACCTTC

j_gene: TRBJ2-3
d_gene: -
v_gene: TRBV5-1
abundance: -
CDR3aa: CASSGQVSTDTQYF
CDR3nt: TGCGCCAGCAGTGGGCAGGTTAGCACAGATACGCAGTATTTT

j_gene: TRBJ2-5
d_gene: -
v_gene: TRBV18
abundance: -
CDR3aa: CASSPIFQETQYF
CDR3nt: TGTGCCAGCTCACCAATTTTTCAAGAGACCCAGTACTTC

j_gene: TRBJ2-1
d_gene: TRBD2
v_gene: TRBV12-5
abundance: -
CDR3aa: CASGLGSGANSYNEQFF
CDR3nt: TGTGCTAGTGGTTTAGGTAGCGGGGCCAACTCTTACAATGAGCAGTTCTTC

j_gene: TRBJ1-5
d_gene: -
v_gene: TRBV3-1/TRBV3-2
abundance: -
CDR3aa: CASSQVGDQPQHF
CDR3nt: TGTGCCAGCAGCCAAGTTGGGGATCAGCCCCAGCATTTT

j_gene: TRBJ1-2
d_gene: -
v_gene: TRBV11-2
abundance: -
CDR3aa: CASSPSLNRGYGYTF
CDR3nt: TGTGCCAGCAGCCCCTCCTTGAACCGGGGCTATGGCTACACCTTC

j_gene: TRBJ2-3
d_gene: -
v_gene: TRBV7-9
abundance: -
CDR3aa: CASSSGLNTDTQYF
CDR3nt: TGTGCCAGCAGCTCGGGGCTGAACACAGATACGCAGTATTTT

j_gene: TRBJ2-7
d_gene: -
v_gene: TRBV13
abundance: -
CDR3aa: CASSLRVYREQYF
CDR3nt: TGTGCCAGCAGCCTCAGGGTATATCGCGAGCAGTACTTC

j_gene: TRBJ1-2
d_gene: -
v_gene: TRBV10-3
abundance: -
CDR3aa: CAISESKAANYGYTF
CDR3nt: TGTGCCATCAGTGAGTCGAAGGCGGCTAACTATGGCTACACCTTC

j_gene: TRBJ1-6
d_gene: -
v_gene: TRBV5-8
abundance: -
CDR3aa: CASSSRVSRDSPLHF
CDR3nt: TGTGCCAGCAGCTCCAGGGTCTCGAGGGATTCACCCCTCCACTTT

j_gene: TRBJ1-5
d_gene: -
v_gene: TRBV4-1
abundance: few
CDR3aa: CASSQVTWSNQPQHF
CDR3nt: TGCGCCAGCAGCCAAGTGACATGGAGCAATCAGCCCCAGCATTTT

j_gene: TRBJ2-1
d_gene: TRBD1
v_gene: TRBV6-5
abundance: -
CDR3aa: CASNPTGGNEQFF
CDR3nt: TGTGCCAGCAACCCTACAGGGGGCAATGAGCAGTTCTTC

j_gene: TRBJ2-2
d_gene: -
v_gene: TRBV6-5
abundance: once
CDR3aa: CASGSSQGSTGELFF
CDR3nt: TGTGCCAGCGGTTCTAGCCAGGGTAGCACCGGGGAGCTGTTTTTT

j_gene: TRBJ2-4
d_gene: -
v_gene: TRBV24-1
abundance: -
CDR3aa: CATSDWGAKNIQYF
CDR3nt: TGTGCCACCAGTGATTGGGGCGCCAAAAACATTCAGTACTTC

j_gene: TRBJ1-1
d_gene: -
v_gene: TRBV7-9
abundance: -
CDR3aa: CASSLGQNTEAFF
CDR3nt: TGTGCCAGCAGCTTAGGGCAGAACACTGAAGCTTTCTTT

j_gene: TRBJ1-5
d_gene: TRBD1
v_gene: TRBV6-2/TRBV6-3
abundance: -
CDR3aa: CASSSGTGEGMYSNQPQHF
CDR3nt: TGTGCCAGCAGTTCCGGGACAGGGGAAGGGATGTATAGCAATCAGCCCCAGCATTTT

j_gene: TRBJ2-2
d_gene: TRBD1
v_gene: TRBV24-1
abundance: -
CDR3aa: CATSDPRQGADTGELFF
CDR3nt: TGTGCCACCAGTGATCCGCGACAGGGTGCGGACACCGGGGAGCTGTTTTTT

j_gene: TRBJ1-1
d_gene: TRBD1
v_gene: TRBV30
abundance: -
CDR3aa: CAWRTRGLTNTEAFF
CDR3nt: TGTGCCTGGAGGACCAGGGGGCTGACGAACACTGAAGCTTTCTTT

j_gene: TRBJ2-3
d_gene: -
v_gene: TRBV5-5
abundance: once
CDR3aa: CASSLDRAIDTQYF
CDR3nt: TGTGCCAGCAGCTTGGACAGGGCGATAGATACGCAGTATTTT

j_gene: TRBJ2-7
d_gene: TRBD1
v_gene: TRBV5-1
abundance: once
CDR3aa: CASSLGQVYEQYF
CDR3nt: TGCGCCAGCAGCCTAGGACAGGTCTACGAGCAGTACTTC